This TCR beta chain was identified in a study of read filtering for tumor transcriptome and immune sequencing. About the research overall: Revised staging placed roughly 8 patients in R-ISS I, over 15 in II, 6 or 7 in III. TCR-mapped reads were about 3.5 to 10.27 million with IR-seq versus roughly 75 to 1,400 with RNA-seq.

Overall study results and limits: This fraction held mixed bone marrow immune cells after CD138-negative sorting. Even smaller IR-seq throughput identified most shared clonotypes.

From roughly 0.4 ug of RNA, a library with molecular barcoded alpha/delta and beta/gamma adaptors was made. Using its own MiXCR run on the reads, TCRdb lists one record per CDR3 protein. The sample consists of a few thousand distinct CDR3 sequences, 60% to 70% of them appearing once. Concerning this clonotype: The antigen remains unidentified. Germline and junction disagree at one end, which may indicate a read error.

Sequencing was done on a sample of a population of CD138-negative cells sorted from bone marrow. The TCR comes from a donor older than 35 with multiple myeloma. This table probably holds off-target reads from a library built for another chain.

The CDR3 region has the DNA TGCGCCAGCAGCGCCCGGGACAGGGCGGAAGCTTTCTTT. It yields the protein CASSARDRAEAFF. The V and J genes are TRBV7-6 and TRBJ1-1, with 9 bases matching TRBD1. Per germline, CDR1 SGHVS and CDR2 FNYEAQ. The CDR3 is 13 amino acids. The full variable domain, rest sourced from reference TRBV7-6 and TRBJ1-1, is GAGVSQSPRYKVTKRGQDVALRCDPISGHVSLYWYRQALGQGPEFLTYFNYEAQQDKSGLPNDRFSAERPEGSISTLTIQRTEQRDSAMYRCASSARDRAEAFFGQGTRLTVV.